A selection of T cell receptor beta chains follows, all from one sample in a study of beta chain features in type 1 diabetes. Data came from immunoSEQ multiplex PCR; TCRdb stores just in-frame clones and leaves some out. This repertoire shows some 900,000 clones, under 20% found once; its top ten account for around 0.02%. The sequencing sample was made of naive CD4+ T cells from blood. The receptors originated from a woman younger than 30 in good health. Both conserved end residues are part of each CDR3. A D gene is named only where the DNA matches it firmly. Expanded clones get a size class; other rows say once, few or many, or leave the size out.

D	size	V	J	CDR3	DNA
NA	NA	TRBV9	TRBJ2-7	CASSVLPTYEQQYF	TGTGCCAGCAGCGTACTTCCCACCTACGAACAGCAGTACTTC
NA	few	TRBV7-9	TRBJ2-7	CASSPGHSYEQYF	TGTGCCAGCAGCCCAGGACACTCCTACGAGCAGTACTTC
NA	few	TRBV15	TRBJ2-7	CATSREGYEQYF	TGTGCCACCAGCAGAGAGGGGTACGAGCAGTACTTC
NA	NA	TRBV19	TRBJ2-3	CASSTLTPTDTQYF	TGTGCCAGTAGTACGCTCACTCCCACAGATACGCAGTATTTT
NA	NA	TRBV5-1	TRBJ2-6	CASSLGSGQAGANVLTF	TGCGCCAGCAGCTTGGGTTCGGGGCAGGCTGGGGCCAACGTCCTGACTTTC
NA	few	TRBV7-9	TRBJ2-3	CASNERRAFTDTQYF	TGTGCCAGCAATGAGAGGAGGGCTTTCACAGATACGCAGTATTTT
NA	NA	TRBV28	TRBJ2-1	CASSERYNEQFF	TGTGCCAGCAGCGAACGATACAATGAGCAGTTCTTC
NA	NA	TRBV7-2	TRBJ1-4	CASSLAKGLPRQATNEKLFF	TGTGCCAGCAGCTTAGCCAAGGGACTACCCAGGCAGGCAACTAATGAAAAACTGTTTTTT
NA	few	TRBV7-2	TRBJ2-3	CASSFRRRTDTQYF	TGTGCCAGCAGCTTTCGGAGGCGCACAGATACGCAGTATTTT
NA	NA	TRBV28	TRBJ2-3	CASLSERLSTDTQYF	TGTGCCAGCTTGTCCGAAAGACTATCCACAGATACGCAGTATTTT
NA	few	TRBV4-3	TRBJ2-1	CASSQEWGRNEQFF	TGCGCCAGCAGCCAAGAATGGGGACGCAATGAGCAGTTCTTC
NA	few	TRBV5-1	TRBJ2-5	CASRWDPLGETQYF	TGCGCCAGCAGATGGGACCCCCTGGGAGAGACCCAGTACTTC
TRBD1	NA	TRBV15	TRBJ2-7	CATSRRRTGVDNEQYF	TGTGCCACCAGCAGGAGGAGGACAGGGGTGGATAACGAGCAGTACTTC
NA	NA	TRBV2	TRBJ2-5	CASRPSSETQYF	TGTGCCAGCAGACCTAGCTCGGAGACCCAGTACTTC
NA	few	TRBV5-4	TRBJ2-3	CASSLVRGGAADTQYF	TGTGCCAGCAGCTTGGTGCGAGGGGGGGCCGCAGATACGCAGTATTTT
NA	NA	TRBV5-5	TRBJ2-1	CASRTGSSSYNEQFF	TGTGCCAGCAGGACCGGGAGCAGCTCCTACAATGAGCAGTTCTTC
TRBD2	NA	TRBV11-3	TRBJ2-3	CASSSSQTSGADTQYF	TGTGCCAGCAGCTCCAGCCAGACTAGCGGAGCAGATACGCAGTATTTT
TRBD2	few	TRBV4-3	TRBJ2-7	CASSHSPTSAGYEQYF	TGCGCCAGCAGCCACAGCCCTACTAGCGCCGGTTACGAGCAGTACTTC
NA	NA	TRBV19	TRBJ2-3	CASSNRAGSEDTQYF	TGTGCCAGTAGTAACAGGGCAGGGAGTGAAGATACGCAGTATTTT